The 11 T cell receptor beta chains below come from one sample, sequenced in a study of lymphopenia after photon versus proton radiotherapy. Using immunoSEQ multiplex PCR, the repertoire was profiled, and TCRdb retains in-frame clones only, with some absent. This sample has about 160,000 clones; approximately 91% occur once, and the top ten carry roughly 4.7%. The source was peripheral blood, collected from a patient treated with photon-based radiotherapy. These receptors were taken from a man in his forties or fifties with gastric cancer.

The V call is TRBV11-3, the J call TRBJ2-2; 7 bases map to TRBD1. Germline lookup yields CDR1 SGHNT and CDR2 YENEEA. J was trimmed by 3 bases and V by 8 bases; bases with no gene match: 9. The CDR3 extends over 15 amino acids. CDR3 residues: CASSPGQLDTGELFF. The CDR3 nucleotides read TGTGCCAGCTCCCCGGGACAGCTAGACACCGGGGAGCTGTTTTTT. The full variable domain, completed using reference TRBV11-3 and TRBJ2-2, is EAGVVQSPRYKIIEKKQPVAFWCNPISGHNTLYWYLQNLGQGPELLIRYENEEAVDDSQLPKDRFSAERLKGVDSTLKIQPAELGDSAVYLCASSPGQLDTGELFFGEGSRLTVL.

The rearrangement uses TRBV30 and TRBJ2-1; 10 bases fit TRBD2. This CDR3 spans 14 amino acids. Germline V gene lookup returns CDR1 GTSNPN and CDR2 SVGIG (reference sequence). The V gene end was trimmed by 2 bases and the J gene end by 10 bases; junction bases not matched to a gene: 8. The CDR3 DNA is TGTGCCTGGAGTCAAGGACTAGCGGTTAGGGAGCAGTTCTTC. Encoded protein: CAWSQGLAVREQFF.

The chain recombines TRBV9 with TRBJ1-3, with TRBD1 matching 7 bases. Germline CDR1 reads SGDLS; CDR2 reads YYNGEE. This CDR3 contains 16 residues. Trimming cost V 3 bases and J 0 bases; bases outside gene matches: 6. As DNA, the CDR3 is TGTGCCAGCAGCGACCGGGACAGTAGCTCTGGAAACACCATATATTTT. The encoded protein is CASSDRDSSSGNTIYF. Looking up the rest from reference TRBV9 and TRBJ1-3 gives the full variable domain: DSGVTQTPKHLITATGQRVTLRCSPRSGDLSVYWYQQSLDQGLQFLIQYYNGEERAKGNILERFSAQQFPDLHSELNLSSLELGDSALYFCASSDRDSSSGNTIYFGEGSWLTVV.

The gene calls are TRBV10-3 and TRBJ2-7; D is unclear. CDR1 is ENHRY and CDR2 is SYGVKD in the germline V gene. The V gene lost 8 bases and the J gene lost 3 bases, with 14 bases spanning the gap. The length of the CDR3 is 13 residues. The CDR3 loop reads CAIGGSVDYEQYF. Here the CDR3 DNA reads TGTGCCATCGGCGGAAGCGTTGACTACGAGCAGTACTTC.

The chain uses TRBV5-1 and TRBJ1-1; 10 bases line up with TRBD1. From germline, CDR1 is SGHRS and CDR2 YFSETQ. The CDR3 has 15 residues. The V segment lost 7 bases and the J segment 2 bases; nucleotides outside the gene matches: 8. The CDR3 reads CASGRGTGDNTEAFF. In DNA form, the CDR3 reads TGCGCCAGCGGGCGAGGGACAGGGGACAACACTGAAGCTTTCTTT.

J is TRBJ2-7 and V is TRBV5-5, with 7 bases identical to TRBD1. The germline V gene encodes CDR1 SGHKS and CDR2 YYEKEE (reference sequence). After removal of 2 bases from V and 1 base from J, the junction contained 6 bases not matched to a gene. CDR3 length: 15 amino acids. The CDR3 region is CASSLGQDQSYEQYF. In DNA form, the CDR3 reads TGTGCCAGCAGCTTAGGACAGGACCAATCCTACGAGCAGTACTTC.

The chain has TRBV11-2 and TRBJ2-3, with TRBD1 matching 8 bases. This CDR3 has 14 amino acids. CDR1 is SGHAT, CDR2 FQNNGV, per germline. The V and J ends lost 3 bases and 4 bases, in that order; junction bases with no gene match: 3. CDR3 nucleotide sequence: TGTGCCAGCAGCTTCCCAGGGGGCCCAGATACGCAGTATTTT. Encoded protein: CASSFPGGPDTQYF.

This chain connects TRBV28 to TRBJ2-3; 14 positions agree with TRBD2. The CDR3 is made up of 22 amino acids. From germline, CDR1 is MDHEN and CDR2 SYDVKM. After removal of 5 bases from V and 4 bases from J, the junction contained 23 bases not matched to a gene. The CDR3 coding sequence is TGTGCCAGCAGTCCTTACCCAGGCCGGCGGACTAGCGGGAGGCAGGGCCCAGATACGCAGTATTTT. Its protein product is CASSPYPGRRTSGRQGPDTQYF.

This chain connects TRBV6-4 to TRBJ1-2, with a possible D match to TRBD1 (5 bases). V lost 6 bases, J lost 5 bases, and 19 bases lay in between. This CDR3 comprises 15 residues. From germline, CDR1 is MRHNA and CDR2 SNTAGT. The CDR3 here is CASSAGQSGSYGYTF. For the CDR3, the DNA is TGTGCCAGCAGCGCAGGCCAGTCAGGGAGTTATGGCTACACCTTC.

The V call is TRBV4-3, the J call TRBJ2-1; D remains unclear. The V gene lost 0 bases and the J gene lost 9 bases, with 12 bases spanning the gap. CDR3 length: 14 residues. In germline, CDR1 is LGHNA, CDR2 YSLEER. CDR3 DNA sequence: TGCGCCAGCAGCCAAGAGCATGGATGGGTTGAGCAGTTCTTC. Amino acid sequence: CASSQEHGWVEQFF.

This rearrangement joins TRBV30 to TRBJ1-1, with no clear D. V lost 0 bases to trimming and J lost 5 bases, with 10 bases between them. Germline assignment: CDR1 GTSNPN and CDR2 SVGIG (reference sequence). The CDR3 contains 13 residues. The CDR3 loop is CAWSVGSGTEAFF. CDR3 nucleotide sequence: TGTGCCTGGAGTGTTGGGTCGGGGACTGAAGCTTTCTTT.